This T cell receptor beta chain is drawn from a study of T cell changes during pregnancy in multiple sclerosis. Here immunoSEQ multiplex PCR was the method, and the copy in TCRdb shows in-frame clones only, minus some. Here the sample spans tens of thousands of clones, under 90% being singletons. The TCR sequence derives from a female donor in good health, enrolled as a control in a pregnancy study. The source material was peripheral blood, sampled after pregnancy.

The CDR3 DNA sequence: TGTGCCAGTAATTCAGGGTACGGTCAGCCCCAGCATTTT. Protein sequence: CASNSGYGQPQHF. V gene TRBV19 combines with J gene TRBJ1-5; TRBD1 might be the D (5 bases). Germline CDR1 and CDR2: LNHDA and SQIVND (reference sequence). There are 13 residues in the CDR3. V was shortened by 7 bases and J by 6 bases, with 13 bases between the two germline ends.